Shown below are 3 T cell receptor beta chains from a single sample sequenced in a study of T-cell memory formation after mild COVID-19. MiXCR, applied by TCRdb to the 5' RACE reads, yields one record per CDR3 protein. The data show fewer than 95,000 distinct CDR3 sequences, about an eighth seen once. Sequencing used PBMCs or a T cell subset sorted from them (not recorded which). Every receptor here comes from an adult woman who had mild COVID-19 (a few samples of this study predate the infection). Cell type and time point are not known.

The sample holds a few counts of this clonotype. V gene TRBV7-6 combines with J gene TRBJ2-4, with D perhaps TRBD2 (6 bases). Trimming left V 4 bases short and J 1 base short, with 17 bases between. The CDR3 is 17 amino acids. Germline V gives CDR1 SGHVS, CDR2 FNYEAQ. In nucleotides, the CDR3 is TGTGCCAGCAGCTCCGACCCGGGGGATTTCGCCAAAAACATTCAGTACTTC. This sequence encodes CASSSDPGDFAKNIQYF.

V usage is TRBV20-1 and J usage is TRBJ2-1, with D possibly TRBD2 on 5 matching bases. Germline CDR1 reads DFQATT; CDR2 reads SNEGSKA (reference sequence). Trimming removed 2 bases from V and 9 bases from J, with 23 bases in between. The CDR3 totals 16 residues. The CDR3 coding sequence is TGCAGTGCTAGATCCCCCCGGGATCTAACCTATGCTGAGCAGTTCTTC. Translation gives CSARSPRDLTYAEQFF.

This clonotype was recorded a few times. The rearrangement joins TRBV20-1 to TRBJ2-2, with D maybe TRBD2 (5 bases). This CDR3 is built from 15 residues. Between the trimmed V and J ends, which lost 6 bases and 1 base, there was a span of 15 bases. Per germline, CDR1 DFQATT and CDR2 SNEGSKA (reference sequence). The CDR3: CSAPNHRENTGELFF. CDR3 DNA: TGCAGTGCCCCTAACCACCGGGAGAACACCGGGGAGCTGTTTTTT.